Many counts were recorded for the clone carrying this T cell receptor (beta chain). The antigen is not known. TCRdb reanalysed the RT-PCR reads using MiXCR and keeps one entry per CDR3 protein. Of about 480,000 distinct CDR3 sequences listed, approximately 9.9% are singletons. The sample is drawn from a study of response to subunit inactivated influenza vaccine. Study findings and constraints: After each seasonal influenza vaccination, few new T cells are recruited, the authors suggested.

V was trimmed by 4 bases and J by 2 bases, leaving 9 bases between them. Germline V gene lookup returns CDR1 MNHEY and CDR2 SVGAGI. CDR3 size: 13 residues. The J gene is TRBJ2-7, the V gene TRBV6-5, with a weak D call TRBD1 (6 bases). The sample consisted of PBMCs from blood, taken 40 to 50 days after vaccination. The sequence was collected from a man aged 45 to 65 who received an inactivated influenza vaccine. The CDR3 loop reads CASSSGAPYEQYF. As DNA, the CDR3 is TGTGCCAGCAGTTCAGGGGCGCCCTACGAGCAGTACTTC.